Presented here are 30 T cell receptor beta chains from one specimen sequenced in a study of cytomegalovirus exposure and HLA in healthy donors. Use of 60 Vbeta and 13 Jbeta primers characterized the PCR. Libraries were prepared by immunoSEQ multiplex PCR; TCRdb keeps only in-frame clonotypes and omits some of them. The sample shows under 250,000 clones, approximately 83% of them seen only once. Material for sequencing was PBMCs. Receptor source: a boy aged 2 to 10 in good health and CMV-seronegative.

This clone showed up just once. The chain employs TRBV7-9 and TRBJ2-1; the match to TRBD2 covers 12 bases. From germline, CDR1 is SEHNR and CDR2 FQNEAQ (reference sequence). V shed 1 base, J shed 4 bases, and the junction held 5 bases outside the gene matches. The length of the CDR3 is 17 residues. DNA for the CDR3: TGTGCCAGCAGCTTAGTGTCTAGCGGGAGGGCTTACAATGAGCAGTTCTTC. The encoded protein is CASSLVSSGRAYNEQFF.

This clone was picked up one time. This rearrangement joins TRBV9 to TRBJ2-1, with D tentatively TRBD1 (5 bases). V gave up 4 bases and J gave up 4 bases, with 9 bases separating them. Germline V gene sequence: CDR1 SGDLS, CDR2 YYNGEE. CDR3 size: 13 residues. CDR3 sequence (DNA): TGTGCCAGCAGCTTGGGGCCTTACAATGAGCAGTTCTTC. Its translation: CASSLGPYNEQFF.

The chain recombines TRBV30 with TRBJ2-2; D gene uncertain. CDR1 and CDR2 (germline): GTSNPN, SVGIG (reference sequence). V was cut by 8 bases and J by 1 base, with 17 bases left in between. The CDR3 is made up of 15 amino acids. CDR3 amino acids: CAQTDRPKNTGELFF. The CDR3 DNA is TGTGCCCAGACTGACCGACCGAAGAACACCGGGGAGCTGTTTTTT. Supplemented by reference TRBV30 and TRBJ2-2, the full variable domain reads SQTIHQWPATLVQPVGSPLSLECTVEGTSNPNLYWYRQAAGRGLQLLFYSVGIGQISSEVPQNLSASRPQDRQFILSSKKLLLSDSGFYLCAQTDRPKNTGELFFGEGSRLTVL.

This clone was counted between two and nine times. The chain is built from TRBV4-1 and TRBJ1-1; D unresolved. V lost 2 bases to trimming and J lost 10 bases, with 11 bases between them. The germline gives CDR1 MGHRA, CDR2 YSYEKL. The CDR3 totals 12 residues. Here the CDR3 DNA reads TGCGCCAGCAGCCAAAATAAGGCGGGAGCTTTCTTT. Amino acid sequence: CASSQNKAGAFF.

This chain joins TRBV6-1 and TRBJ1-5, with 8 bases lining up with TRBD1. The CDR3 length is 15 residues. Germline values: CDR1 MNHNS, CDR2 SASEGT. V dropped 2 bases and J dropped 1; count of bases not matched to a gene: 1. In nucleotides, the CDR3 is TGTGCCAGCAGTGAATGGACAGGGAGCAATCAGCCCCAGCATTTT. It is translated as CASSEWTGSNQPQHF.

This clone was seen a handful of times. The V and J genes are TRBV11-2 and TRBJ1-1; D is undetermined. Between the trimmed V and J ends, which lost 2 bases and 11 bases, there was a span of 12 bases. Germline V gene sequence: CDR1 SGHAT, CDR2 FQNNGV. CDR3 length: 12 residues. The CDR3, as DNA: TGTGCCAGCAGCTTATGGGAGAAAGGGGCTTTCTTT. It yields the protein CASSLWEKGAFF.

As regards this clone: The sample holds other DNA sequences that translate to the same CDR3. CDR3 nucleotides: TGCGCCAGCAGCCAATCACAGGGGACTTACGAGCAGTACTTC. Encoded protein: CASSQSQGTYEQYF. The V call is TRBV4-1, the J call TRBJ2-7, with D maybe TRBD1 (7 bases). Trimming took 2 bases from V and 4 from J, leaving 12 bases between them. CDR3 size: 14 residues. Germline-derived CDR1 and CDR2 are MGHRA and YSYEKL.

The chain links TRBV27 to TRBJ2-5, with 16 nucleotides matching TRBD2. The J call is doubtful: the DNA matches TRBJ2-7 better. Germline V CDR1 and CDR2: MNHEY, SMNVEV (reference sequence). This CDR3 comprises 15 residues. The CDR3 DNA reads as TGTGCCAGCAGTTCAGGGACTAGCGGGAGGGCCGAGCAGTACTTC. Translation gives CASSSGTSGRAEQYF.

V usage is TRBV10-3 and J usage is TRBJ1-5; 8 bases match TRBD1. Germline values: CDR1 ENHRY, CDR2 SYGVKD. The V segment lost 6 bases and the J segment 7 bases; nucleotides outside the gene matches: 8. The length of the CDR3 is 14 residues. The CDR3 region has the DNA TGTGCCATCAGCAGAACGACAGGGGTACAGCCCCAGCATTTT. This translates into CAISRTTGVQPQHF.

V and J are TRBV27 and TRBJ1-2, with TRBD1 identical over 8 bases. The germline V gene has CDR1 MNHEY and CDR2 SMNVEV (reference sequence). The CDR3 consists of 15 residues. After removal of 6 bases from V and 5 bases from J, the junction contained 11 bases not matched to a gene. This chain's CDR3 is CASSPQGAPGYGYTF. The DNA of the CDR3 is TGTGCCAGCAGCCCCCAGGGGGCCCCGGGGTATGGCTACACCTTC.

The rearrangement uses TRBV5-1 and TRBJ2-3, with 10 bases aligning to TRBD2. The CDR3 is 16 residues long. Trimming took 1 base from V and 2 from J; bases not matched to a gene: 4. Germline V gene sequence: CDR1 SGHRS, CDR2 YFSETQ. The CDR3 is CASSLWGTSDTDTQYF. The CDR3 DNA is TGCGCCAGCAGCTTGTGGGGGACTAGCGACACAGATACGCAGTATTTT. Variable domain in full (rest from reference TRBV5-1 and TRBJ2-3): KAGVTQTPRYLIKTRGQQVTLSCSPISGHRSVSWYQQTPGQGLQFLFEYFSETQRNKGNFPGRFSGRQFSNSRSEMNVSTLELGDSALYLCASSLWGTSDTDTQYFGPGTRLTVL.

This clone was recorded once. The V and J genes are TRBV6-5 and TRBJ2-7; D gene unclear. V gave up 5 bases and J gave up 6 bases, with 20 bases separating them. The CDR3 covers 15 residues. Germline V CDR1 and CDR2: MNHEY, SVGAGI. The CDR3 region is CASSPTGVRRCEQYF. For the CDR3, the DNA is TGTGCCAGCAGTCCCACTGGAGTTAGAAGGTGCGAGCAGTACTTC.

V and J are TRBV11-1 and TRBJ1-2; TRBD1 aligns across 7 bases. The CDR3 covers 13 residues. CDR1 is SGHAT, CDR2 FQDESV, per germline (reference sequence). Trimming cost V 5 bases and J 4 bases; bases outside gene matches: 4. The CDR3 DNA reads as TGTGCCAGCAGCCAGGGGGGCAGCTATGGCTACACCTTC. Translated: CASSQGGSYGYTF.

The rearrangement joins TRBV19 to TRBJ1-1; D call uncertain. Trimming removed 5 bases from V and 1 base from J, with 20 bases in between. CDR1 and CDR2 from the germline V gene are LNHDA and SQIVND (reference sequence). The CDR3 has 17 amino acids. The CDR3 sequence is CASSPLGTTTRNTEAFF. In DNA form, the CDR3 reads TGTGCCAGTAGTCCTCTGGGTACGACCACTAGGAACACTGAAGCTTTCTTT.

The chain employs TRBV7-2 and TRBJ1-2; no reliable D call. The CDR3 length is 12 residues. The V gene lost 5 bases and the J gene lost 4 bases, with 8 bases spanning the gap. The germline V gene encodes CDR1 SGHTA and CDR2 FQGNSA. The CDR3 coding sequence is TGTGCCAGCAGCCCCCGGTTCTATGGCTACACCTTC. Protein product: CASSPRFYGYTF.

The rearrangement joins TRBV29-1 to TRBJ1-2; unclear D gene. V was cut by 4 bases and J by 1 base, with 7 bases left in between. The CDR3 consists of 12 residues. CDR1 and CDR2 from the germline V gene are SQVTM and ANQGSEA. CDR3 residues: CSVGDVNYGYTF. The CDR3 nucleotides are TGCAGCGTTGGAGACGTTAACTATGGCTACACCTTC.

The CDR3 loop is CASSSLGSQETQYF. In nucleotides, the CDR3 is TGTGCCAGCAGTTCACTAGGCAGTCAGGAGACCCAGTACTTC. The chain employs TRBV6-5 and TRBJ2-5; possible D gene TRBD2, 5 bases. Per the germline V gene, CDR1 is MNHEY and CDR2 is SVGAGI. This CDR3 has 14 residues. V lost 4 bases to trimming and J lost 5 bases, with 14 bases between them.

The chain carries TRBV6-1 and TRBJ1-1; D call uncertain. Looked up from germline, CDR1 is MNHNS and CDR2 is SASEGT. The V end lost 4 bases, the J end lost 7 bases, and 7 bases lay between the germline ends. The CDR3 is 11 residues long. The CDR3 DNA reads TGTGCCAGCAGTGGACAACGTGAAGCTTTCTTT. This gives the protein CASSGQREAFF.

Remarks on this clone: The sample has other DNA sequences that encode this CDR3 too. The chain uses TRBV15 and TRBJ2-3; the match to TRBD2 covers 14 bases. Germline lookup yields CDR1 LNHNV and CDR2 YYDKDF (reference sequence). The CDR3 runs to 15 residues. Trimming cost V 3 bases and J 6 bases; bases outside gene matches: 2. DNA of the CDR3: TGTGCCACCAGCAGTGGGACTAGCGGGAGCGATACGCAGTATTTT. Its protein is CATSSGTSGSDTQYF.

CDR3 sequence (DNA): TGTGCCAGCAGCCAAGTAGGGGGAGTTGAAGCTAACTATGGCTACACCTTC. This gives the protein CASSQVGGVEANYGYTF. This rearrangement joins TRBV4-2 to TRBJ1-2, with a weak D call TRBD1 (6 bases). This CDR3 has 17 amino acids. The germline V gene has CDR1 LGHNA and CDR2 YNFKEQ. V was shortened by 1 base and J by 0 bases, with 15 bases between the two germline ends.

The chain carries TRBV29-1 and TRBJ1-5, with a possible D match to TRBD1 (5 bases). The CDR3 covers 12 residues. Germline V gene sequence: CDR1 SQVTM, CDR2 ANQGSEA. V was clipped by 7 bases and J by 5 bases, with 12 bases between them. CDR3 in DNA: TGCAGCGGGAAGGGGTCGCATCAGCCCCAGCATTTT. It codes for CSGKGSHQPQHF.

The chain uses TRBV4-1 and TRBJ1-1; 7 nucleotides agree with TRBD1. V shed 4 bases, J shed 0 bases, and the junction held 5 bases outside the gene matches. Germline V gene lookup returns CDR1 MGHRA and CDR2 YSYEKL. The CDR3 loop spans 15 amino acids. The CDR3: CASSRSQGMNTEAFF. CDR3 sequence (DNA): TGCGCCAGCAGCCGTTCACAGGGGATGAACACTGAAGCTTTCTTT.

The chain is built from TRBV27 and TRBJ2-7, with D possibly TRBD2 on 6 matching bases. V lost 8 bases and J lost 3, with 11 bases in between. The CDR3 totals 12 residues. Germline V gene data show CDR1 as MNHEY and CDR2 as SMNVEV (reference sequence). The CDR3 DNA reads as TGTGCCAGCGGGGGGACTGGCTACGAGCAGTACTTC. Protein: CASGGTGYEQYF.

This clone was detected once. The V gene is TRBV27, the J gene TRBJ2-5; 8 nucleotides agree with TRBD2. The CDR3 covers 14 residues. V shed 4 bases, J shed 5 bases, and the junction held 6 bases outside the gene matches. Germline CDR1 MNHEY, CDR2 SMNVEV (reference sequence). This CDR3 reads CASSSREGRETQYF. The CDR3 DNA reads TGTGCCAGCAGTTCACGGGAGGGCCGGGAGACCCAGTACTTC.

V is TRBV6-1 and J is TRBJ2-4, with D possibly TRBD1 on 5 matching bases. CDR1 is MNHNS, CDR2 SASEGT, per germline. The V end lost 1 base, the J end lost 3 bases, and 7 bases lay between the germline ends. The CDR3 contains 14 residues. CDR3 region: CASSEEGHKNIQYF. The CDR3 DNA reads as TGTGCCAGCAGTGAAGAGGGGCACAAAAACATTCAGTACTTC.

This chain uses TRBV29-1 with TRBJ1-2; D may be TRBD1 (5 bases). The length of the CDR3 is 13 residues. Germline assignment: CDR1 SQVTM and CDR2 ANQGSEA. Trimming shortened V by 4 bases and J by 2 bases, and 11 bases separated the two germline ends. The CDR3 bases are TGCAGCGTTGTAGCGGGGGGGAACTATGGCTACACCTTC. Its translation: CSVVAGGNYGYTF.

The chain couples TRBV4-2 to TRBJ1-2, with 10 bases matching TRBD1. Germline V gene lookup returns CDR1 LGHNA and CDR2 YNFKEQ. The CDR3 has 16 residues. V was pared by 0 bases and J by 8 bases, with 9 bases of the junction left unmatched. The CDR3 sequence is CASSQDLWGTGVGYTF. The CDR3 DNA is TGTGCCAGCAGCCAAGATCTATGGGGGACAGGGGTCGGCTACACCTTC.

The rearrangement uses TRBV6-6 and TRBJ2-3; 8 nucleotides match TRBD1. The CDR3 extends over 16 amino acids. Trimming at V came to 1 base and at J to 1 base, leaving 4 bases not matched to a gene. Germline V gene sequence: CDR1 MNHNY, CDR2 SVGAGI (reference sequence). As DNA, the CDR3 is TGTGCCAGCAGTTACTTGGACAGGGCCGGCACAGATACGCAGTATTTT. This encodes CASSYLDRAGTDTQYF.

V gene TRBV9 combines with J gene TRBJ2-5, with 11 nucleotides matching TRBD2. The end of the DNA aligns better with TRBJ2-7, so the J call may be wrong. Per the germline V gene, CDR1 is SGDLS and CDR2 is YYNGEE. This CDR3 contains 15 residues. This CDR3 reads CASSRHSGGASEQYF. CDR3 coding DNA: TGTGCCAGCAGTCGACATAGCGGGGGGGCCTCCGAGCAGTACTTC.

This clone was seen a few times. This rearrangement joins TRBV4-2 to TRBJ2-2; 14 bases are a match to TRBD2. CDR3 size: 18 residues. Looked up from germline, CDR1 is LGHNA and CDR2 is YNFKEQ. With 1 base clipped from V and 7 bases from J, the junction kept 8 bases outside the gene matches. As DNA, the CDR3 is TGTGCCAGCAGCCAAGTCTTGGGACTAGCGGGAGTGGACGGGGAGCTGTTTTTT. Translated, it gives CASSQVLGLAGVDGELFF.